This T cell receptor beta chain stems from a study of T cell repertoires in cytomegalovirus infection. Background on the study: Researchers turned to recently identified HLA-C-restricted CMV epitopes as well as well-studied HLA-B-restricted ones. Indications of both CMV infection and matching HLA type were provided by public TCR beta signatures.

CDR3 length: 12 amino acids. The germline V gene has CDR1 LNHDA and CDR2 SQIVND (reference sequence). V lost 9 bases and J lost 4, with 12 bases in between. Study observations and caveats: Cumulative frequency of public TCR beta families picked out carriers of CMV plus the relevant HLA. HLA-C-restricted CMV-specific TCR beta clonotypes prevailed in the ex vivo response.

Note on this clonotype: Its antigen is unknown. This may be a read error: a much more frequent sequence differs by one nucleotide.

TCRdb redid the calling of the reads with MiXCR, one entry per CDR3 protein. The table lists 700,000 to 900,000 distinct CDR3 sequences, approximately 32% of them singletons. Sequencing used cultured CD8+ T cells from PBMCs, obtained from culture after CMV antigen stimulation. The source of this sequence is a human donor in good health (CMV status not recorded). Some clones in this sample may be carry-over from other donors' samples. The genes are TRBV19 and TRBJ1-2; a possible D gene is TRBD1 (5 bases). This chain's CDR3 is CARTKTVYGYTF. The CDR3 bases are TGTGCCAGAACCAAGACAGTCTATGGCTACACCTTC.